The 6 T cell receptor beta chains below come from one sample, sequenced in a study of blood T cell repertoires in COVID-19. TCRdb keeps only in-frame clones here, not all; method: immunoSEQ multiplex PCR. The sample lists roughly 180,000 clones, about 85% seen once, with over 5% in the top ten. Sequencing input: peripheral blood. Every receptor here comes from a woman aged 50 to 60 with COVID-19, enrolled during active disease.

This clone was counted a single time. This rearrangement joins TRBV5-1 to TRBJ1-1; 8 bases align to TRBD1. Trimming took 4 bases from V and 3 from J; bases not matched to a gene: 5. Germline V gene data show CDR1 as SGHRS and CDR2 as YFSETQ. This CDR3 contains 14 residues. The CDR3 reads CASSQGAGDTEAFF. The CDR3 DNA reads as TGCGCCAGCAGCCAGGGGGCGGGGGACACTGAAGCTTTCTTT. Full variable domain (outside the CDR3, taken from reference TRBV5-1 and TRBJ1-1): KAGVTQTPRYLIKTRGQQVTLSCSPISGHRSVSWYQQTPGQGLQFLFEYFSETQRNKGNFPGRFSGRQFSNSRSEMNVSTLELGDSALYLCASSQGAGDTEAFFGQGTRLTVV.

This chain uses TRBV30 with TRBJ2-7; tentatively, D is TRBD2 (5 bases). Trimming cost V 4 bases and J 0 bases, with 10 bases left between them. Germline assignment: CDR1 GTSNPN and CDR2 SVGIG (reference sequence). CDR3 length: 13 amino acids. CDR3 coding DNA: TGTGCCTGGAATAGGGAGCTCTCCTACGAGCAGTACTTC. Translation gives CAWNRELSYEQYF.

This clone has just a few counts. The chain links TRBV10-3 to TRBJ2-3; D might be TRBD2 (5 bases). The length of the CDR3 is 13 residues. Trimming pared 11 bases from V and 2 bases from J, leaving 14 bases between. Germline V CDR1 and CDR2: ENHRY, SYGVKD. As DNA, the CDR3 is TGTGCCGCCACGGCGGGCTTCACAGATACGCAGTATTTT. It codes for CAATAGFTDTQYF.

Here the CDR3 reads CASKQGGTDTQYF. In nucleotides, the CDR3 is TGTGCCAGCAAGCAGGGGGGTACAGATACGCAGTATTTT. The J gene is TRBJ2-3, the V gene TRBV12-3 or TRBV12-4, with D perhaps TRBD1 (7 bases). V gave up 7 bases and J gave up 3 bases, with 11 bases separating them. The CDR3 is made up of 13 amino acids.

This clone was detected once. Here the CDR3 reads CASSSGQGAGGELFF. The CDR3 DNA reads TGTGCCAGCAGTTCGGGACAGGGGGCCGGCGGGGAGCTGTTTTTT. The rearrangement uses TRBV28 and TRBJ2-2; 12 nucleotides match TRBD1. V was clipped by 4 bases and J by 7 bases; unmatched bases: 4. The germline CDR1 and CDR2 sequences are MDHEN and SYDVKM. The CDR3 extends over 15 amino acids. The full variable domain, rest sourced from reference TRBV28 and TRBJ2-2, is DVKVTQSSRYLVKRTGEKVFLECVQDMDHENMFWYRQDPGLGLRLIYFSYDVKMKEKGDIPEGYSVSREKKERFSLILESASTNQTSMYLCASSSGQGAGGELFFGEGSRLTVL.

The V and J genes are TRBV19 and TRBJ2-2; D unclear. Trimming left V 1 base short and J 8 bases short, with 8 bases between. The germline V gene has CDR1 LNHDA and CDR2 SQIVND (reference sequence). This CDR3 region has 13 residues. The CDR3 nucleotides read TGTGCCAGTAGTATAGCAATACGGGGGGAGCTGTTTTTT. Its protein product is CASSIAIRGELFF.